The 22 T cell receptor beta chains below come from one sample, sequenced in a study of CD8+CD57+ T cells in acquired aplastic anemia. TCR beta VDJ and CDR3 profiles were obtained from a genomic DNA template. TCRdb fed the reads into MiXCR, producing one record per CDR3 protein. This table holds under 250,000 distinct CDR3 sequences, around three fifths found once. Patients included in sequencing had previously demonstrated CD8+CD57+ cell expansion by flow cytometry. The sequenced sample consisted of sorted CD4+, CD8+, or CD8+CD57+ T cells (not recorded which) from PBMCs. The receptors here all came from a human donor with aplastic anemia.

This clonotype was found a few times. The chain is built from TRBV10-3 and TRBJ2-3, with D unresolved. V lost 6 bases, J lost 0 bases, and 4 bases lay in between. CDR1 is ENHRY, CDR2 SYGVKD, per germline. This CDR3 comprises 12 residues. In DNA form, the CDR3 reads TGTGCCATCAGCGGGAGCACAGATACGCAGTATTTT. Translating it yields CAISGSTDTQYF.

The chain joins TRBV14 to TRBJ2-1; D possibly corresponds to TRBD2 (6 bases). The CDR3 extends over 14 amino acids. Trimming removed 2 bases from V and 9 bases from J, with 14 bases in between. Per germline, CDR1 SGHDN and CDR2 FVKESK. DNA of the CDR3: TGTGCCAGCAGCCAACTCGGGGGTAATCGTGAGCAGTTCTTC. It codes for CASSQLGGNREQFF. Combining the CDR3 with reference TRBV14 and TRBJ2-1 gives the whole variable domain EAGVTQFPSHSVIEKGQTVTLRCDPISGHDNLYWYRRVMGKEIKFLLHFVKESKQDESGMPNNRFLAERTGGTYSTLKVQPAELEDSGVYFCASSQLGGNREQFFGPGTRLTVL.

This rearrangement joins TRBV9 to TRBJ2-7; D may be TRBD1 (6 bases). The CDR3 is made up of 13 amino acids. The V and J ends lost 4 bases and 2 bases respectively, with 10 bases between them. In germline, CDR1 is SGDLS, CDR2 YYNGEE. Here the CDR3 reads CASSPGAPYEQYF. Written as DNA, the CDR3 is TGTGCCAGCAGCCCAGGGGCCCCCTACGAGCAGTACTTC.

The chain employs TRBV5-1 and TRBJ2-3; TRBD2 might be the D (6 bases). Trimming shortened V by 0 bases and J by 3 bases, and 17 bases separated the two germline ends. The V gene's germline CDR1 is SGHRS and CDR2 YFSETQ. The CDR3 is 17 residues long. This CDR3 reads CASSLASAGKGTDTQYF. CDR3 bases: TGCGCCAGCAGCTTGGCCAGCGCGGGGAAGGGAACAGATACGCAGTATTTT.

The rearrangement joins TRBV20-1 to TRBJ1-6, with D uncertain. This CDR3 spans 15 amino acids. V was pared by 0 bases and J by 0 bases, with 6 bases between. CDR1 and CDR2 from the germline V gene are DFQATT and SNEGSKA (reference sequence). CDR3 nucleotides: TGCAGTGCTAGAGATAGGAGCTCCTATAATTCACCCCTCCACTTT. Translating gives CSARDRSSYNSPLHF.

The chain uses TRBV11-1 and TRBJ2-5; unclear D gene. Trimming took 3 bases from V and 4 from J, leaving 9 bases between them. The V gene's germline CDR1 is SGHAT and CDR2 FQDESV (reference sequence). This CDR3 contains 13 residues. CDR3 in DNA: TGTGCCAGCAGCTTTGGGTACCCAGAGACCCAGTACTTC. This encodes CASSFGYPETQYF.

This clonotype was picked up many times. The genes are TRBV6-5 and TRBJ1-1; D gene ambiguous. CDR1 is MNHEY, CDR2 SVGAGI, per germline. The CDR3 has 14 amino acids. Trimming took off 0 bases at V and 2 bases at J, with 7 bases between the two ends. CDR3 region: CASSYSRLNTEAFF. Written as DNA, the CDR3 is TGTGCCAGCAGTTACTCGAGGTTAAACACTGAAGCTTTCTTT.

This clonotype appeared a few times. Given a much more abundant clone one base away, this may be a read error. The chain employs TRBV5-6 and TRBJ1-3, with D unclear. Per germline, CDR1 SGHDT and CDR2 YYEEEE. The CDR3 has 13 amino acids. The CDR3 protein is CASTPNSGNAIYF. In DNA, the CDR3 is TGTGCCAGCACCCCGAACTCTGGAAACGCCATATATTTT.

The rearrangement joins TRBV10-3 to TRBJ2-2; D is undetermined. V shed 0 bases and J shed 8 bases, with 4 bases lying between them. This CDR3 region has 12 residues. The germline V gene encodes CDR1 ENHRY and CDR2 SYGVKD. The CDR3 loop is CAISESYGELFF. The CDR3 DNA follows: TGTGCCATCAGTGAGTCGTATGGGGAGCTGTTTTTT.

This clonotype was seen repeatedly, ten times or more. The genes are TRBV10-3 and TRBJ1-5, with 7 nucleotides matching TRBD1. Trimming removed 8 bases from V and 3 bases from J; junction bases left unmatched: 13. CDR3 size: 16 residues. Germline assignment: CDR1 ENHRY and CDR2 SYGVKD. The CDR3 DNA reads TGTGCCATCGGAGGCGAAACAGGGGTGGTCAATCAGCCCCAGCATTTT. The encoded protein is CAIGGETGVVNQPQHF.

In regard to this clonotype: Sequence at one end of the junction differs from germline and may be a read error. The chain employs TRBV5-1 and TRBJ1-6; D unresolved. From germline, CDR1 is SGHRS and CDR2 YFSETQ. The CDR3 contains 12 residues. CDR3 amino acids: CASSLDNSPLHF. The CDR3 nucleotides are TGTGCCAGCAGCTTGGATAATTCACCCCTCCACTTT.

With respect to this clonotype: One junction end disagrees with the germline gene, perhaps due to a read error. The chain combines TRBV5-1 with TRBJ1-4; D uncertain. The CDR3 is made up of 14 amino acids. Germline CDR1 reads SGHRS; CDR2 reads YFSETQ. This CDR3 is CANSLDILNEKLFF. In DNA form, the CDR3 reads TGCGCCAACAGCTTAGACATCCTTAATGAAAAACTGTTTTTT.

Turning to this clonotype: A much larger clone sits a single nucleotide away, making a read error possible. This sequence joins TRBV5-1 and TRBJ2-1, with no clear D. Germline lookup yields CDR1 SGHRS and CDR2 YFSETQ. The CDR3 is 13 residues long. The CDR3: CASSLDIPGEQLF. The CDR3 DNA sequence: TGCGCCAGCAGCTTGGATATACCCGGTGAGCAGTTATTC.

CDR3 in DNA: TGCGCCAGCAGCATCGGGACAGGGATGTCGGATTCTAATGAAAAACTGTTTTTT. The encoded protein is CASSIGTGMSDSNEKLFF. The chain recombines TRBV5-1 with TRBJ1-4; 9 bases map to TRBD1. J lost 3 bases, V lost 4 bases, and 13 bases had no gene match. The CDR3 loop spans 18 amino acids. Germline V lookup: CDR1 SGHRS, CDR2 YFSETQ.

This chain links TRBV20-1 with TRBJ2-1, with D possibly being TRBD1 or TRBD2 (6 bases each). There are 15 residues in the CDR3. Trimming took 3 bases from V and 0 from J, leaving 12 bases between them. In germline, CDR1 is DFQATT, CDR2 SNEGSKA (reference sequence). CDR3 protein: CSARGGTSSYNEQFF. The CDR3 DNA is TGCAGTGCTAGGGGCGGGACAAGCTCCTACAATGAGCAGTTCTTC.

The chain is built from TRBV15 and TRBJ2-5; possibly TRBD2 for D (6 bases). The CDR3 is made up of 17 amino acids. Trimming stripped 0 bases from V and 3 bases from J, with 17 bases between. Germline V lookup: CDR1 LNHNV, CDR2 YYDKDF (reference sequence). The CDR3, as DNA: TGTGCCACCAGCAGAGATAGGACCAGCGGGTGGGAAGAGACCCAGTACTTC. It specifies CATSRDRTSGWEETQYF.

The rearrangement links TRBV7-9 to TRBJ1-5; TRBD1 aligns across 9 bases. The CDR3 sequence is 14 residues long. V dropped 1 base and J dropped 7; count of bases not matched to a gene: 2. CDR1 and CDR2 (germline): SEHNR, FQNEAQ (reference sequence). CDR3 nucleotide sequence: TGTGCCAGCAGCTTAGACAGGGGGCCCCAGCCCCAGCATTTT. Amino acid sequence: CASSLDRGPQPQHF.

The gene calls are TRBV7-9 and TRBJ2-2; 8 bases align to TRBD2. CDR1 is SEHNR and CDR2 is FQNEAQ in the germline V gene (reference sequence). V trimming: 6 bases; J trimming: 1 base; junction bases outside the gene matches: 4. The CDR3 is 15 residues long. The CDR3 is CASRDTSGNTGELFF. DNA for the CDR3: TGTGCCAGCAGGGACACTAGCGGGAACACCGGGGAGCTGTTTTTT.

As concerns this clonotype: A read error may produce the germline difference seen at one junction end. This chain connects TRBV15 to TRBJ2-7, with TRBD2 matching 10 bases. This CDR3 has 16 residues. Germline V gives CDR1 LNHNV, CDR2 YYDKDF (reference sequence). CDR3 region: CAASSLLAGDPYEQYF. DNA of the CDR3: TGTGCCGCCAGCAGCCTGCTAGCGGGGGACCCCTACGAGCAGTACTTC.

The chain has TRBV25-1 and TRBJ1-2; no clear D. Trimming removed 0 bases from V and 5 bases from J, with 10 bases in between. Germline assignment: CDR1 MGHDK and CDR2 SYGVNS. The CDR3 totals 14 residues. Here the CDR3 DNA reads TGTGCCAGCAGTGAATACGGAGACTTATATGGCTACACCTTC. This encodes CASSEYGDLYGYTF.

CDR3 region: CAISGTANQPQHF. DNA for the CDR3: TGTGCCATCAGTGGGACAGCCAATCAGCCCCAGCATTTT. The chain joins TRBV10-3 to TRBJ1-5, with D tentatively TRBD1 (6 bases). The CDR3 is made up of 13 amino acids. CDR1 is ENHRY and CDR2 is SYGVKD in the germline V gene. V dropped 4 bases and J dropped 3 bases, with 7 bases sitting between them.

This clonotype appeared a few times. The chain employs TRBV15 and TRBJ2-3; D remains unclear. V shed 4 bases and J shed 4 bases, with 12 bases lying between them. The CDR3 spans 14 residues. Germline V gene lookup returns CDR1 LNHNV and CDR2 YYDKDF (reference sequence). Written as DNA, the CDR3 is TGTGCCACCAGCAACGACAACGCGGCAGATACGCAGTATTTT. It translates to CATSNDNAADTQYF.